This is a list of T cell receptor beta chains from one sample in a study of shared clonotypes between healthy human individuals. The assay was immunoSEQ multiplex PCR, and TCRdb's table has in-frame clones only and misses some. This sample yields about 2 million clones, of which less than 95% are seen a single time; roughly 1% belongs to the top ten. The specimen sequenced was naive CD8+ T cells sorted from blood. These receptors came from a young man in good health. Each CDR3 is given with its conserved first and last residue. Fields, in order: V gene, CDR3 protein.

TRBV28	CASSHPPESGEKLFF
TRBV7-8	CASSFGKGEKLFF
TRBV7-6	CASSFSPVAGELFF
TRBV5-1	CASSLAGDATNEQFF
TRBV7-2	CASSPPGGGTDTQYF
TRBV7-8	CATGEGRGQETQYF
TRBV5-4	CASSLGTTPYIHGYTF
TRBV19	CASSMVGTGVDEQYF
TRBV19	CASSIRAGGQDTQYF
TRBV11-2	CASSQGREEYEQYF
TRBV6-5	CASSYSTGQPQHF
TRBV5-8	CASSLPISSGSPGELFF
TRBV21-1	CASSKVRAYERETQYF
TRBV5-4	CASSPWTAKNTEAFF
TRBV27	CASSLSQGGDGYTF
TRBV27	CASSSLAGGIYEQYF
TRBV4-1	CASSQDPGQPYEQYF
TRBV7-2	CASSLRTSGSYEQYF
TRBV4-1	CASSQDRGQGYEQYF
TRBV6-5	CASSYSGVEQFF
TRBV4-3	CASSQDGLAGNEQFF
TRBV7-8	CASSFSGVGGLQPSGYTF